The 9 T cell receptor beta chains reported below all come from one sample, sequenced in a study of metastatic and nonmetastatic thyroid tumors. Until they underwent thyroid surgery, no patient had received any treatment. TCRdb reprocessed the PCR reads via MiXCR. The sample has approximately 7,000 clones; roughly 34% are singletons. Sequences were obtained from adjacent normal tissue. The receptors shown here come from a female donor with papillary thyroid cancer or a benign thyroid nodule (not recorded which). Some clones in this sample may be carry-over from other donors' samples.

A few counts support this clone. The rearrangement uses TRBV6-1 and TRBJ2-1; 9 bases align to TRBD2. The V gene's germline CDR1 is MNHNS and CDR2 SASEGT. Germline trimming cut 6 bases from V and 4 bases from J; bases unmatched to any gene: 7. The CDR3 has 15 amino acids. The CDR3 is CASSVLAGTYNEQFF. DNA for the CDR3: TGTGCCAGCAGCGTTCTAGCGGGAACTTACAATGAGCAGTTCTTC.

To note about this clone: An end of the junction differs from the germline gene, which may be a read error. The chain has TRBV5-1 and TRBJ2-6; D gene ambiguous. This CDR3 has 19 amino acids. The germline CDR1 and CDR2 sequences are SGHRS and YFSETQ. The CDR3 loop reads CASSYSVVQPFSVANVLTF. As DNA, the CDR3 is TGCGCCAGCAGCTATTCAGTAGTGCAGCCTTTCTCTGTGGCCAACGTCCTGACTTTC.

This clone is labeled medium-sized. CDR3 loop: CATSDGGSYEQYF. The CDR3 bases are TGTGCCACCAGTGATGGAGGGTCCTACGAGCAGTACTTC. V gene TRBV24-1 combines with J gene TRBJ2-7, with a weak D call TRBD2 (6 bases). The CDR3 has 13 residues. The germline V gene encodes CDR1 KGHDR and CDR2 SFDVKD. V lost 3 bases and J 1 base, leaving 6 bases between the germline ends.

The table lists this clone with a few counts. This sequence joins TRBV30 and TRBJ1-6; D remains ambiguous. The CDR3 totals 13 residues. V was shortened by 0 bases and J by 10 bases, with 10 bases between the two germline ends. Germline V gene data show CDR1 as GTSNPN and CDR2 as SVGIG (reference sequence). The CDR3 is CAWSVLVLSPLHF. The CDR3, as DNA: TGTGCCTGGAGTGTCCTCGTTTTGTCACCCCTCCACTTT.

This chain links TRBV4-1 with TRBJ2-2; D gene ambiguous. This CDR3 has 15 amino acids. Trimming cost V 1 base and J 6 bases, with 12 bases left between them. Germline V gives CDR1 MGHRA, CDR2 YSYEKL. The CDR3 here is CASSQAAGRAGELFF. Here the CDR3 DNA reads TGCGCCAGCAGCCAAGCCGCAGGAAGGGCCGGGGAGCTGTTTTTT.

In its sample, this clone was seen a few times. The V gene is TRBV6-2 or TRBV6-3, the J gene TRBJ2-1; 13 bases are a match to TRBD2. The CDR3 sequence is 14 residues long. The germline V gene has CDR1 MNHEY and CDR2 SVGEGT. V dropped 11 bases and J dropped 6; count of bases not matched to a gene: 7. The CDR3 region has the DNA TGTGCCGGTCGGACTAGCGGGAGTGCCAATGAGCAGTTCTTC. It yields the protein CAGRTSGSANEQFF.

This clone was counted a few times. This rearrangement joins TRBV27 to TRBJ2-3, with D maybe TRBD2 (6 bases). The V gene lost 4 bases and the J gene lost 0 bases, with 14 bases spanning the gap. Germline lookup yields CDR1 MNHEY and CDR2 SMNVEV (reference sequence). The CDR3 contains 16 residues. The CDR3 region has the DNA TGTGCCAGCAGTTCATACAGGACTACTAGCACAGATACGCAGTATTTT. Its translation: CASSSYRTTSTDTQYF.

V gene TRBV18 combines with J gene TRBJ2-7; D unresolved. V was cut by 0 bases and J by 3 bases, with 6 bases left in between. The CDR3 runs to 13 residues. Germline V lookup: CDR1 KGHSH, CDR2 LQKENI. CDR3 in amino acids: CASSPPNSYEQYF. CDR3 DNA sequence: TGTGCCAGCTCACCACCGAACAGCTACGAGCAGTACTTC.

This clone occurred a few times. This chain links TRBV6-5 with TRBJ2-1; D is perhaps TRBD2 (6 bases). Germline V lookup: CDR1 MNHEY, CDR2 SVGAGI. V lost 2 bases, J lost 4 bases, and 18 bases lay in between. The CDR3 consists of 17 residues. DNA for the CDR3: TGTGCCAGCAGTTACGGTATGTTGGGACTTGCTTACAATGAGCAGTTCTTC. It is translated as CASSYGMLGLAYNEQFF.